This T cell receptor beta chain was profiled in a study of blood T cell repertoires in COVID-19. About the study: COVID-19 samples collected from the United States, Italy and Spain covered acute and convalescent phases.

Germline CDR1 reads MNHEY; CDR2 reads SMNVEV (reference sequence). The V and J ends lost 3 bases and 6 bases respectively, with 8 bases between them. The CDR3 totals 12 residues. The assay was immunoSEQ multiplex PCR, and TCRdb's table has in-frame clones only and misses some. This table has more than 85,000 clones, approximately 65% appearing once. This rearrangement joins TRBV27 to TRBJ1-1, with D unclear. The sequenced material came from peripheral blood. This receptor was identified in a woman aged 60-75 years with acute or convalescent COVID-19. This chain's CDR3 is CASSFSGAEAFF. As DNA, the CDR3 is TGTGCCAGCAGTTTTTCCGGGGCTGAAGCTTTCTTT.